This T cell receptor (beta chain) came from a study of vaccination and CD4 T cells after COVID-19. About the study: Overlapping spike peptides from SARS-CoV-2, HCoV-NL63, HCoV-OC43 and HCoV-229E served to stimulate the cells.

Study-level results: Of the reactive clones in convalescent patients, a median roughly 90% showed up only post-vaccination.

Time point defined: late sampling 161 to 241 days after vaccination in three convalescent patients. Described treatment: roughly ten-day PBMC culture with coronavirus spike peptide pools or control peptides (ViraFEST assay). Note on this clonotype: Antigen: not known.

The study sequenced cultured CD4+ T cell DNA using the Oncomine TCR Beta short-read assay. TCRdb re-analysed the PCR reads in MiXCR, keeping a single row per CDR3 protein. The sample has about 22,000 distinct CDR3 sequences, about 33% seen once. Looked up from germline, CDR1 is MNHEY and CDR2 is SVGAGI. The V end was cut by 0 bases, the J end by 5 bases, with 4 bases between. The CDR3 sequence is 12 residues long. The receptor was isolated from a human donor who had recovered from COVID-19. The specimen was CD4+ T cells from blood, cultured in vitro, collected about 7 months after SARS-CoV-2 vaccination. The chain couples TRBV6-5 to TRBJ1-2; D is unresolved. The CDR3, as DNA: TGTGCCAGCAGTTACTCGGGGTATGGCTACACCTTC. This gives the protein CASSYSGYGYTF.